This TCR beta chain is from a study of radiotherapy plus CTLA-4 blockade in lung cancer. Trimming cost V 6 bases and J 5 bases, with 11 bases left between them. Germline-derived CDR1 and CDR2 are MNHEY and SVGAGI. This CDR3 spans 13 amino acids. Repertoires were generated with immunoSEQ multiplex PCR, while TCRdb's copy carries only in-frame clones and drops some. The sample consists of tens of thousands of clones, 70% to 80% of them appearing once. The clonotype originates from a human donor with non-small cell lung cancer who had stable disease on radiotherapy plus ipilimumab. The sequences come from peripheral blood, collected from a patient treated with radiotherapy plus ipilimumab. This chain joins TRBV6-5 and TRBJ2-1; maybe TRBD1 (6 bases). CDR3 amino acids: CASSRTVDNEQFF. CDR3 nucleotide sequence: TGTGCCAGCAGCCGGACAGTGGACAATGAGCAGTTCTTC.